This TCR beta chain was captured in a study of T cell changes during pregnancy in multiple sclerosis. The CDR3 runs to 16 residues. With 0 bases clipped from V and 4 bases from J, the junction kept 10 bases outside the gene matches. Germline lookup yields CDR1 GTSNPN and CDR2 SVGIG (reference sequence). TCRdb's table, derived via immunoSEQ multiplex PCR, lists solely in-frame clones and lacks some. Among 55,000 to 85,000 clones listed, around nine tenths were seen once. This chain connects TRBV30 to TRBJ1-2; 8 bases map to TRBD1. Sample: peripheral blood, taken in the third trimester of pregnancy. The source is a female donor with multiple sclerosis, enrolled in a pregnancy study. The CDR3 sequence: CAWSVRWDRYSYGYTF. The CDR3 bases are TGTGCCTGGAGTGTACGTTGGGACAGGTACTCCTATGGCTACACCTTC.